This entry is about one TCR beta chain. This clonotype was recorded at least ten times. What this receptor recognizes is not known. No clone much larger than this one lies a single base away; base qualities are absent. This sample was included in a study of neurological immune-mediated disorders (dated by TCRdb to between 2017 and 2020). About the investigation overall: Peripheral blood TCR-beta repertoires from HTLV-I-associated myelopathy (HAM/TSP) patients, multiple sclerosis patients and healthy controls were compared by UMI-based sequencing. The 106 TCR-beta libraries covered PBMC samples along with longitudinal samples, technical triplicates, and paired sorted CD4+ and CD8+ T-cell subsets. Of the 68 subjects in the cohort, some 14 were HAM/TSP patients, about 34 were multiple sclerosis patients, and some 20 were healthy controls.

What the research found in general, with its limitations: TCR clonal expansion was highest in HAM/TSP patients and lowest in MS patients, with MS patients falling below even healthy controls. No identical CDR3 amino acid sequences were shared among expanded clones across subjects, suggesting private TCR-beta repertoires in all groups.

The healthy controls were volunteers from a blood bank in Maryland, USA. Libraries from unsorted PBMCs were made from 2 million PBMCs kept in RNAlater at -80 degrees C until RNA extraction. PBMCs were separated from peripheral blood using Ficoll-Hypaque density gradient centrifugation and then cryopreserved in liquid nitrogen. cDNA synthesis used template-switch 5'RACE with a primer carrying a 10-nucleotide random unique molecular identifier tagging each TCR transcript. Each sequencing run produced over 190 million TCR-beta sequences covering 15-18 subjects. The RNeasy kit was used for extraction of total RNA. Using the KAPA Real-time Library Amplification kit, TCR-beta VDJ regions were amplified with primers for the TCR constant region and the 5'RACE anchor. A first PCR added sample indexes and Illumina adaptors, after which a second PCR increased the library yield. After Ampure bead purification, the roughly 650 bp TCR product was size-selected on a 2% E-gel SizeSelection system. Before pooling, libraries had their quality checked on a Bioanalyzer, their concentration measured with Qubit, and their quantity determined with the Kapa Library Quantification kit. An Illumina HiSeq 2500 was used to sequence the libraries paired-end at 2 x 150 bp. To increase sequence diversity, 25-30% phiX was spiked into each library pool. The source study handled its data this way. The UMI-based MiGEC pipeline processed quality-filtered reads and removed over 80% of raw TCR sequences during error correction. VDJ genes were aligned to IMGT germline references, and clonotypes were defined by unique CDR3 amino acid sequence plus V-J genes. Clonal expansion, Shannon diversity and CDR3 relatedness were evaluated with VDJtools (CalcPairwiseDistances, ClusterSamples), while phylogenetic trees were built in CLCbio workbench. Using coefficient-of-variation modelling across technical triplicates, the study counted a clone as expanded if it had at least 8 unique UMIs. The public reads were reprocessed in TCRdb via fastp at Q25 and MiXCR, keeping in-frame beta chains. Every distinct CDR3 protein forms one entry, paired with its most common genes and DNA. TCRdb, rather than the study authors, made the V and J calls. The sample has tens of thousands of distinct CDR3 sequences on record, more than 15% of them singletons. The ten largest account for roughly 14% of the sample.

From its cysteine to its phenylalanine, the CDR3 spans 15 amino acids. The only DNA kept is the CDR3, 45 bases in frame from the first base. Reading the germline V gene (reference sequence) gives CDR1 DFQATT and CDR2 SNEGSKA. V has 0 bases trimmed and J has 2 bases trimmed; junction bases matching no gene number 5. The sequence links TRBV20-1 to TRBJ1-2; 8 middle bases align to TRBD1. This receptor was identified in a middle-aged woman in good health. Material: PBMCs. The CDR3 region: CSARDLDRGNYGYTF. The DNA is as follows: TGCAGTGCTAGAGATCTCGACAGGGGCAACTATGGCTACACCTTC.